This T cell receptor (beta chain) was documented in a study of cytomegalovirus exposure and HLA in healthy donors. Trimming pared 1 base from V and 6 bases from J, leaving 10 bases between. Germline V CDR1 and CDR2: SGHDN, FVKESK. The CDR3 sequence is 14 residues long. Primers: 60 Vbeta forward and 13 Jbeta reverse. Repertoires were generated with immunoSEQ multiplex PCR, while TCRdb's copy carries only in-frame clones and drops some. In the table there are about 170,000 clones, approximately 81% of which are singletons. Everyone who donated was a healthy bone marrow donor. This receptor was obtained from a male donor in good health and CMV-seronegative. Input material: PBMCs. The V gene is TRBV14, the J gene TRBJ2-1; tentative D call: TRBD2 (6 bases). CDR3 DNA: TGTGCCAGCAGCCAAGGACTAGTTTCCAATGAGCAGTTCTTC. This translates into CASSQGLVSNEQFF. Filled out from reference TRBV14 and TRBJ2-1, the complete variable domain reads EAGVTQFPSHSVIEKGQTVTLRCDPISGHDNLYWYRRVMGKEIKFLLHFVKESKQDESGMPNNRFLAERTGGTYSTLKVQPAELEDSGVYFCASSQGLVSNEQFFGPGTRLTVL.